This T cell receptor (beta chain) was sequenced during a study of blood T cell repertoires in COVID-19. As for the study in general: PBMCs, B-cell-depleted T cells, or T cells were the source of the cDNA or gDNA that made up the material.

Study members were between roughly 18 and 100 years old and lived in approximately 25 US regions. Exposed participants came across a COVID-19 case within 2 weeks before study entry. The CDR3 totals 20 residues. Germline-derived CDR1 and CDR2 are SGHNT and YYREEE (reference sequence). V lost 0 bases, J lost 0 bases, and 11 bases stayed unmatched. The data were produced by immunoSEQ multiplex PCR, yet TCRdb's version contains in-frame clones alone and is incomplete. Of 300,000 to 400,000 clones listed, 85% were seen once; the top ten hold around 1.8%. The rearrangement joins TRBV5-4 to TRBJ2-1; 11 bases align to TRBD2. The clonotype originates from a woman in her 30s who had been exposed to COVID-19. Source material: PBMCs or T cells enriched from blood (not recorded which). This CDR3 reads CASSLVAGLAALSSYNEQFF. CDR3 in DNA: TGTGCCAGCAGCTTGGTTGCGGGACTAGCGGCCCTTAGCTCCTACAATGAGCAGTTCTTC.